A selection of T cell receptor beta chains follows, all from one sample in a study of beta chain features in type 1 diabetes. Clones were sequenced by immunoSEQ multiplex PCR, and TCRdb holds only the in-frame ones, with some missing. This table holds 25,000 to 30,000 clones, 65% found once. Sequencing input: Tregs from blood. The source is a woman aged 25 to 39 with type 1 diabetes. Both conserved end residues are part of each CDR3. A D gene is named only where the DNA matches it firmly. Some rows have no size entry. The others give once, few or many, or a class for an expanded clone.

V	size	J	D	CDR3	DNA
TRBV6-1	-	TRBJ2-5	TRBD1	CASSVGTGGFWETQYF	TGTGCCAGCAGTGTGGGAACAGGGGGTTTCTGGGAGACCCAGTACTTC
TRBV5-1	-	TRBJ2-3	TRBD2	CASSGGRATVSDTQYF	TGCGCCAGCAGCGGAGGGAGGGCCACAGTTTCAGATACGCAGTATTTT
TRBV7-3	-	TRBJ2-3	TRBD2	CASSYSGSPPDTQYF	TGTGCCAGCAGCTACAGCGGGAGCCCCCCAGATACGCAGTATTTT
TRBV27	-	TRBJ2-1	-	CASSVRDETSYNEQFF	TGTGCCAGCAGTGTGCGGGACGAAACCTCCTACAATGAGCAGTTCTTC
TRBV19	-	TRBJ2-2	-	CATGLVTKNTGELFF	TGTGCCACTGGGTTGGTGACAAAGAACACCGGGGAGCTGTTTTTT
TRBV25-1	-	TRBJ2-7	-	CASSESDGEYEQYF	TGTGCCAGCAGTGAATCCGACGGAGAATACGAGCAGTACTTC
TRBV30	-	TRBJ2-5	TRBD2	CAWSWWEGETQYF	TGTGCCTGGAGTTGGTGGGAGGGAGAGACCCAGTACTTC
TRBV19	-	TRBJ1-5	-	CASSINYRDQPQHF	TGTGCCAGTAGTATCAATTACAGGGATCAGCCCCAGCATTTT
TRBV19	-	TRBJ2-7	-	CASSPGGSEQYF	TGTGCCAGTAGTCCTGGAGGGAGCGAGCAGTACTTC
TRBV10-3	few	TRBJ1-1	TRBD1	CAISESADRANTEAFF	TGTGCCATCAGTGAGTCGGCCGACAGGGCGAACACTGAAGCTTTCTTT
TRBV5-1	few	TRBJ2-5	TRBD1	CASSIQKQGRETQYF	TGCGCCAGCAGCATCCAAAAACAGGGGCGAGAGACCCAGTACTTC
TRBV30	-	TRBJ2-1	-	CAWSVVPWRASSYNEQFF	TGTGCCTGGAGTGTAGTCCCTTGGAGGGCTAGCTCCTACAATGAGCAGTTCTTC
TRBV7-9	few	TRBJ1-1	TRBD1	CASSAGQVNTEAFF	TGTGCCAGCAGCGCGGGACAGGTGAACACTGAAGCTTTCTTT
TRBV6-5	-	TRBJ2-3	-	CASSPLPRDTQYF	TGTGCCAGCAGCCCCCTCCCTCGGGATACGCAGTATTTT
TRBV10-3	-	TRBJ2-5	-	CAISEPQEIETQYF	TGTGCCATCAGTGAGCCACAGGAGATCGAGACCCAGTACTTC
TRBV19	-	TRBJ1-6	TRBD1	CASSIIRGDSPLHF	TGTGCCAGTAGTATTATCAGGGGGGATTCACCCCTCCACTTT
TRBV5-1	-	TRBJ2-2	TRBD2	CASSPLAGGPTGELFF	TGCGCCAGCAGCCCCTTAGCGGGAGGCCCTACCGGGGAGCTGTTTTTT